Listed below are T cell receptor beta chains from one sample, sequenced in a study of beta chain features in type 1 diabetes. Using immunoSEQ multiplex PCR, the repertoire was profiled, and TCRdb retains in-frame clones only, with some absent. The sample lists 620,000 or so clones; about 16% were seen once. The sample taken for sequencing was naive CD4+ T cells from blood. These receptors were obtained from a man between 18 and 35 years old in good health. The CDR3 runs from the conserved cysteine through the conserved F or W. The D gene is left open where the match is weak. Not every row has a clone size; where given, it reads once, few, many or a size class.

j_call v_call d_call clone_size cdr3_aa cdr3_nt
TRBJ1-3 TRBV23-1 NA NA CASSRPDSPRSGNTIYF TGCGCCAGCAGTCGCCCGGACAGTCCACGGTCGGGAAACACCATATATTTT
TRBJ1-2 TRBV4-2 NA NA CASRPGRTANYGYTF TGTGCCAGCAGACCGGGACGGACAGCTAACTATGGCTACACCTTC
TRBJ2-3 TRBV7-6 NA NA CASSLPYRDSTDTQYF TGTGCCAGCAGCCTACCGTACAGGGATAGCACAGATACGCAGTATTTT
TRBJ1-1 TRBV15 TRBD1 few CATSRGDRVEAFF TGTGCCACCAGCAGGGGGGACAGGGTCGAGGCTTTCTTT
TRBJ1-5 TRBV4-2 NA NA CASSQEIRVQPQHF TGTGCCAGCAGCCAAGAGATTAGAGTTCAGCCCCAGCATTTT
TRBJ1-2 TRBV14 NA few CASSQAGLFGYTF TGTGCCAGCAGCCAAGCAGGGTTGTTTGGCTACACCTTC
TRBJ2-1 TRBV7-7 TRBD2 NA CASSSPGTSGRGEQFF TGTGCCAGCAGCTCGCCCGGGACTAGCGGGAGAGGTGAGCAGTTCTTC
TRBJ2-5 TRBV7-3 NA NA CASSPSVGGETQYF TGTGCCAGCAGCCCCTCTGTGGGTGGGGAGACCCAGTACTTC
TRBJ1-1 TRBV4-3 NA NA CASSQDQVRDNGVFF TGCGCCAGCAGCCAAGACCAGGTCCGTGATAACGGGGTTTTCTTT
TRBJ1-5 TRBV15 NA NA CATSDIPPGRGNQPQHF TGTGCCACCAGCGATATCCCCCCTGGACGGGGGAATCAGCCCCAGCATTTT
TRBJ1-2 TRBV9 NA few CASSPNRGGGYTF TGTGCCAGCAGCCCCAACCGAGGGGGGGGCTACACCTTC
TRBJ2-5 TRBV4-2 NA few CASSQAVNQETQYF TGTGCCAGCAGCCAAGCCGTGAACCAAGAGACCCAGTACTTC
TRBJ2-3 TRBV5-4 NA NA CASSTRGTDTQYF TGTGCCAGCAGCACTCGGGGCACAGATACGCAGTATTTT
TRBJ1-1 TRBV6-6 TRBD1 NA CASSLGQGVTEAFF TGTGCCAGCAGTTTGGGGCAGGGGGTCACTGAAGCTTTCTTT
TRBJ2-2 TRBV5-1 NA few CASSLVQGHTGELFF TGCGCCAGCAGCTTGGTGCAGGGTCACACCGGGGAGCTGTTTTTT
TRBJ2-2 TRBV4-2 NA few CASSQGGRNTGELFF TGTGCCAGCAGCCAAGGGGGTAGAAACACCGGGGAGCTGTTTTTT
TRBJ1-5 TRBV28 TRBD1 NA CASSSSTGQGMNQPQHF TGTGCCAGCAGTTCGTCAACGGGACAGGGGATGAATCAGCCCCAGCATTTT
TRBJ1-2 TRBV28 NA NA CAIRGGWNGYTF TGTGCCATCAGAGGAGGTTGGAATGGCTACACCTTC
TRBJ2-1 TRBV7-9 TRBD2 NA CASSSGLAGGASNEQFF TGTGCCAGCAGCTCTGGACTAGCGGGAGGGGCAAGCAATGAGCAGTTCTTC
TRBJ2-5 TRBV19 TRBD1 NA CASSSGTGETQYF TGTGCCAGTAGTTCTGGGACAGGGGAGACCCAGTACTTC
TRBJ1-4 TRBV10-3 NA NA CAISESDATNEKLFF TGTGCCATCAGTGAGTCGGACGCAACTAATGAAAAACTGTTTTTT
TRBJ2-7 TRBV5-1 NA NA CASSLAGTHYEQYF TGCGCCAGCAGCTTAGCGGGTACCCACTACGAGCAGTACTTC
TRBJ2-7 TRBV6-5 TRBD2 NA CASTNGGRGSGQYF TGTGCCAGCACCAACGGGGGGAGAGGTAGCGGGCAGTACTTC
TRBJ1-3 TRBV4-3 NA NA CASSQVAGISGNTIYF TGCGCCAGCAGCCAAGTGGCGGGGATCTCTGGAAACACCATATATTTT
TRBJ2-7 TRBV9 NA NA CASSAPGVEQYF TGTGCCAGTTCCGCTCCAGGGGTCGAGCAGTACTTC
TRBJ2-1 TRBV9 NA NA CASSVVPEGGEQFF TGTGCCAGCAGCGTAGTCCCAGAAGGGGGTGAGCAGTTCTTC
TRBJ2-2 TRBV9 TRBD2 NA CASSVASRTSQTGELFF TGTGCCAGCAGCGTAGCTTCGCGGACTAGTCAAACCGGGGAGCTGTTTTTT
TRBJ2-1 TRBV29-1 NA NA CSPKEGLPKKQFF TGCAGCCCGAAGGAGGGGCTTCCAAAAAAGCAGTTCTTC
TRBJ2-1 TRBV6-5 TRBD2 NA CASIPRASGSEQFF TGTGCCAGCATTCCCCGGGCTAGCGGGAGTGAGCAGTTCTTC
TRBJ1-5 TRBV27 TRBD1 few CASRLTGGGLVLGFNSNQPQHF TGTGCCAGCAGGCTAACAGGGGGTGGGTTGGTATTGGGTTTTAATAGCAATCAGCCCCAGCATTTT
TRBJ2-2 TRBV7-3 NA few CASSFYNTGELFF TGTGCCAGCAGCTTTTACAACACCGGGGAGCTGTTTTTT
TRBJ2-7 TRBV19 NA NA CASRSLLRGGEQYF TGTGCCAGTAGATCCCTTTTGCGGGGCGGCGAGCAGTACTTC
TRBJ1-1 TRBV19 TRBD1 few CASTNRGQLSEAFF TGTGCCAGTACCAACCGGGGACAGTTGTCTGAAGCTTTCTTT
TRBJ2-4 TRBV9 NA NA CASSVGHINGAKNIQYF TGTGCCAGCAGCGTAGGTCATATCAATGGGGCTAAAAACATTCAGTACTTC
TRBJ2-7 TRBV18 NA few CASSPQTLLSYEQYF TGTGCCAGCTCACCTCAGACCCTTCTCTCCTACGAGCAGTACTTC
TRBJ1-3 TRBV20-1 NA few CSATSGNTIYF TGCAGTGCAACTTCTGGAAACACCATATATTTT
TRBJ2-2 TRBV5-6 TRBD1 few CASSDPGQTGELFF TGTGCCAGCAGCGACCCGGGACAGACCGGGGAGCTGTTTTTT
TRBJ2-3 TRBV5-1 NA NA CASSSGPEGFTDTQYF TGCGCCAGCAGCTCTGGTCCTGAGGGGTTCACAGATACGCAGTATTTT
TRBJ2-1 TRBV7-9 NA NA CASSFPSGEQFF TGTGCCAGCAGCTTCCCGAGTGGTGAGCAGTTCTTC
TRBJ2-3 TRBV23-1 NA NA CASSQSPSSRTDTQYF TGCGCCAGCAGTCAATCCCCTAGCTCTCGCACAGATACGCAGTATTTT
TRBJ1-2 TRBV4-1 TRBD1 NA CASRRQGNYDGYTF TGCGCCAGCAGAAGACAGGGAAACTACGATGGCTACACCTTC
TRBJ2-6 TRBV28 TRBD1 NA CASSPGGRGRPGANVLTF TGTGCCAGCAGTCCGGGTGGCAGGGGGCGCCCTGGGGCCAACGTCCTGACTTTC
TRBJ1-2 TRBV7-9 TRBD1 few CASSSPGQGISGYTF TGTGCCAGCAGCTCGCCGGGACAGGGGATTTCTGGCTACACCTTC
TRBJ2-3 TRBV14 NA few CASSRVGFAADTQYF TGTGCCAGCAGCCGGGTAGGGTTCGCCGCAGATACGCAGTATTTT
TRBJ2-7 TRBV14 TRBD1 few CASSQESRTGEQYF TGTGCCAGCAGCCAAGAGTCCCGGACAGGAGAGCAGTACTTC
TRBJ1-5 TRBV5-6 NA few CASSLGSLNQPQHF TGTGCCAGCAGCTTGGGTAGCCTCAATCAGCCCCAGCATTTT
TRBJ2-7 TRBV14 TRBD2 NA CASSRELAPSSYEQYF TGTGCCAGCAGCCGCGAACTAGCGCCAAGCTCCTACGAGCAGTACTTC
TRBJ1-1 TRBV6-5 NA NA CASRRGTEAFF TGTGCCAGCAGGCGGGGCACTGAAGCTTTCTTT
TRBJ1-5 TRBV7-2 NA few CASSLGGMGQPQHF TGTGCCAGCAGCTTAGGAGGCATGGGACAGCCCCAGCATTTT
TRBJ1-4 TRBV7-2 TRBD1 few CASSLYGRGLDEKLFF TGTGCCAGCAGCTTATATGGCAGGGGGCTTGATGAAAAACTGTTTTTT
TRBJ1-1 TRBV9 NA few CASSARSDTEAFF TGTGCCAGCAGCGCAAGAAGCGACACTGAAGCTTTCTTT
TRBJ2-1 TRBV19 TRBD2 NA CASKVAGGPPEQFF TGTGCCAGTAAAGTAGCGGGGGGCCCTCCGGAGCAGTTCTTC
TRBJ1-2 TRBV4-3 NA NA CASSRIQGNYGYTF TGCGCCAGCAGCCGTATTCAGGGGAACTATGGCTACACCTTC
TRBJ2-7 TRBV7-2 TRBD1 NA CASSPRQGYYEQYF TGTGCCAGCAGCCCGCGACAGGGATACTACGAGCAGTACTTC
TRBJ2-1 TRBV9 NA NA CASSVDRLAGRGQFF TGTGCCAGCAGCGTAGATCGACTAGCAGGCAGGGGGCAGTTCTTC
TRBJ2-7 TRBV5-1 NA few CASSLRIRDYEQYF TGCGCCAGCAGCTTGAGAATCAGGGACTACGAGCAGTACTTC
TRBJ1-4 TRBV7-2 NA few CASSRTVLTTNEKLFF TGTGCCAGCAGTCGGACGGTACTAACAACTAATGAAAAACTGTTTTTT
TRBJ1-1 TRBV5-6 NA NA CASSLDRLDPEAFF TGTGCCAGCAGCTTGGACAGGTTAGACCCTGAAGCTTTCTTT
TRBJ2-7 TRBV6-5 TRBD1 NA CASRGQSPGEQYF TGTGCCAGCAGGGGACAGAGCCCCGGTGAGCAGTACTTC